This T cell receptor beta chain is drawn from a study of a mutant IDH1 vaccine in newly diagnosed glioma (dated by TCRdb to about 2021). For the study in its entirety: Of the 32 patients who were treated, about 62% were male and around 38% were female, and the mean age was approximately 40 years. Before enrollment, most patients had been given radiochemotherapy with temozolomide as standard therapy, while the rest had received either radiotherapy alone or temozolomide alone. Peripheral blood samples were drawn at six visits, namely V03 (baseline), V05, V07, V10, V12 and V13. Longitudinal TCRB deep sequencing was performed for 20 to 30 treated patients wherever samples were available for exploratory analyses. On the study overall, not on this receptor specifically: Selection of PBMC samples for TCRB deep sequencing was based on availability. Across multiple MHC alleles, vaccine-induced immune responses were seen in 90% to 95% of patients. Changes in the top peripheral T cell clonotypes picked up by TCRB sequencing did not appear to be linked to pseudoprogression. The authors noted that analyses of patient blood samples could not be reproduced because of sample limitations.

The time point label for this specimen denotes: baseline, week 1 (first vaccination visit). The treatment or condition label corresponds to: pre-vaccination baseline after standard-of-care therapy. The donors had newly diagnosed IDH1-mutant astrocytomas of WHO grade 3 or 4 that showed loss of nuclear ATRX. The samples were drawn from NOA16, a multicentre, single-arm, open-label phase I trial in Germany that tested a mutant IDH1 peptide vaccine in humans for the first time. Blood drawn at visit V03 was used as the baseline sample for immunogenicity testing. Genomic DNA for TCRB sequencing was isolated from EDTA blood with the DNeasy Blood and Tissue Kit. Receptors were amplified or captured by the immunoSEQ multiplex PCR assay. Rearranged TCR beta chain sequences were amplified using the hsTCRB Kit according to the manufacturer's protocol. An Illumina MiSeq was used to sequence the TCRB libraries. The authors processed their data as follows. Demultiplexing, trimming and gene mapping were performed with the kit vendor's proprietary platform. Held by TCRdb, this immuneACCESS table contains in-frame sequences only and omits some clones. Under half of the omission traces to an unresolved V gene where checked; the cause of the rest is unknown. The V and J calls and clone size were taken over from that table, and D and trimming were inferred from the DNA. The sample table shows about 21,000 clones, and approximately 85% are seen once. Of the sample, approximately 5% is held by the ten largest clones.

Including the terminal cysteine and phenylalanine, the CDR3 comprises 15 residues. Just CDR3 DNA is preserved here, 45 bases in frame from base 1. Trimming costs V 1 base and J 7 bases, and their ends lie 13 bases apart. Via the germline V gene, CDR1 is SGHDN and CDR2 FVKESK. Details on this clone: No antigen is known for it. Base-call qualities are not available, and no considerably larger clone is one nucleotide away.

The receptor's source is a man between 40 and 49 years old with glioma. The rearrangement combines TRBV14 with TRBJ2-2, and perhaps TRBD1 as D gene, on 5 matching bases. The sample here was PBMCs, taken from a glioma patient treated with radiotherapy, temozolomide or both. The CDR3 sequence is CASSQALGDSGELFF. The DNA sequence follows: TGTGCCAGCAGCCAAGCTCTAGGGGATAGCGGGGAGCTGTTTTTT. Outside the CDR3, residues come from the reference TRBV14 and TRBJ2-2 proteins, so the full variable domain is: EAGVTQFPSHSVIEKGQTVTLRCDPISGHDNLYWYRRVMGKEIKFLLHFVKESKQDESGMPNNRFLAERTGGTYSTLKVQPAELEDSGVYFCASSQALGDSGELFFGEGSRLTVL.